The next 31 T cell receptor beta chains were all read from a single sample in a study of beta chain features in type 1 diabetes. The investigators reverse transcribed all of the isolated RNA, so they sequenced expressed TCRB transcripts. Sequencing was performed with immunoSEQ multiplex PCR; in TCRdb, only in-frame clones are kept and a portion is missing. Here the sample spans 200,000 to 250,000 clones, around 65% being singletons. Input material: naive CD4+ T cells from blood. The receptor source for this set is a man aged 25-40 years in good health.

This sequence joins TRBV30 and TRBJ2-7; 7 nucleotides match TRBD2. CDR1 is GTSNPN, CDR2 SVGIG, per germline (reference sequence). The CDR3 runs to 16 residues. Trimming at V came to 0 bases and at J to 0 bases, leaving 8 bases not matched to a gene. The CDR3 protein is CAWSVGRLADSYEQYF. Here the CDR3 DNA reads TGTGCCTGGAGTGTAGGGCGGCTAGCGGACTCCTACGAGCAGTACTTC.

In nucleotides, the CDR3 is TGTGCCAGCTCACCACGGGACACGCTGAACACTGAAGCTTTCTTT. This gives the protein CASSPRDTLNTEAFF. The V call is TRBV18, the J call TRBJ1-1, with TRBD1 as a possible D gene (6 bases). Germline V CDR1 and CDR2: KGHSH, LQKENI. V gave up 1 base and J gave up 0 bases, with 9 bases separating them. This CDR3 region has 15 residues.

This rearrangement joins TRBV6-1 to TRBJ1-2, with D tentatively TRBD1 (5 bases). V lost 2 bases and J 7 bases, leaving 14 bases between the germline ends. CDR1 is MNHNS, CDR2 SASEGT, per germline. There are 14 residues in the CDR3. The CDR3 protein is CASSEPGRVSGYTF. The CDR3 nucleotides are TGTGCCAGCAGTGAACCTGGCAGGGTATCTGGCTACACCTTC.

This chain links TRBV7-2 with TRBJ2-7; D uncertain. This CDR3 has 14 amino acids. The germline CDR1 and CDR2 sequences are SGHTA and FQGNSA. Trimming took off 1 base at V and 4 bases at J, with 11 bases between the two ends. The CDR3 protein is CASSLGYSGYEQYF. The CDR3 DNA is TGTGCCAGCAGCTTAGGGTATAGTGGTTACGAGCAGTACTTC.

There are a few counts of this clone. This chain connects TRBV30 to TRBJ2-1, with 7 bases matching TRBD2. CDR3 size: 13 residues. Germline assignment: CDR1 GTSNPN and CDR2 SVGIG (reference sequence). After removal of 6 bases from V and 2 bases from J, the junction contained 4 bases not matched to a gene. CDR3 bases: TGTGCCTGTCTAGCGGACACCTACAATGAGCAGTTCTTC. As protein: CACLADTYNEQFF. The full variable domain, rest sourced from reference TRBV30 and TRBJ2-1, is SQTIHQWPATLVQPVGSPLSLECTVEGTSNPNLYWYRQAAGRGLQLLFYSVGIGQISSEVPQNLSASRPQDRQFILSSKKLLLSDSGFYLCACLADTYNEQFFGPGTRLTVL.

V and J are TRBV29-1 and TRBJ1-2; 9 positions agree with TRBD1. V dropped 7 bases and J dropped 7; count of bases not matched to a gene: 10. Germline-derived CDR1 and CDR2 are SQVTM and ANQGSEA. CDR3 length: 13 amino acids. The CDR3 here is CSDTITGGGGYTF. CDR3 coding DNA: TGCAGCGACACTATAACAGGGGGCGGTGGCTACACCTTC.

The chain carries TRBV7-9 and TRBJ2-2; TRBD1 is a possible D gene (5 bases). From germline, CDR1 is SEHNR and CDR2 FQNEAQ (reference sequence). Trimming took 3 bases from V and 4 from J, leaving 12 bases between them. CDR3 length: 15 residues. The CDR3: CASSFFGHFTGELFF. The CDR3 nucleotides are TGTGCCAGCAGCTTTTTCGGACATTTCACCGGGGAGCTGTTTTTT.

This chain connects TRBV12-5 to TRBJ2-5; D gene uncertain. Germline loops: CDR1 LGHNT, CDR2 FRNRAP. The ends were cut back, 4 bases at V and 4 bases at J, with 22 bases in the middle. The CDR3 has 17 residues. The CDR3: CASGSTPSIVQRETQYF. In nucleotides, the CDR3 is TGTGCTAGTGGTTCCACACCCTCCATAGTTCAGAGAGAGACCCAGTACTTC.

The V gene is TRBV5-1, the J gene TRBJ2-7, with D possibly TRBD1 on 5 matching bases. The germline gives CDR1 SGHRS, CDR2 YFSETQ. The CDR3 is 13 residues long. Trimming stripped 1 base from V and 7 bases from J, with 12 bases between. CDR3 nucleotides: TGCGCCAGCAGCTTGAATCCAGGGCGTGAGCAGTACTTC. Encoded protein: CASSLNPGREQYF. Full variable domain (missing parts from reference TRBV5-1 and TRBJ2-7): KAGVTQTPRYLIKTRGQQVTLSCSPISGHRSVSWYQQTPGQGLQFLFEYFSETQRNKGNFPGRFSGRQFSNSRSEMNVSTLELGDSALYLCASSLNPGREQYFGPGTRLTVT.

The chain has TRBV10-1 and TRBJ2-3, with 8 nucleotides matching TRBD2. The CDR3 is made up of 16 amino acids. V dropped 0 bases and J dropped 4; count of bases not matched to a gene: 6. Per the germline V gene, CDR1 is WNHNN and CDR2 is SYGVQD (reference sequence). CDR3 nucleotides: TGCGCCAGCAGTGAGTCCAGCGGGAGAGGGTCAGATACGCAGTATTTT. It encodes CASSESSGRGSDTQYF.

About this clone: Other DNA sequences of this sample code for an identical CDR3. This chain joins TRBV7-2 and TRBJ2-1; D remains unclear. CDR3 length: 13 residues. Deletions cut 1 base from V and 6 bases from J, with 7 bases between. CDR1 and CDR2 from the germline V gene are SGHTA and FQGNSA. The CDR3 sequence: CASSLGPLNEQFF. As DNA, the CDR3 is TGTGCCAGCAGCTTAGGCCCCCTCAATGAGCAGTTCTTC.

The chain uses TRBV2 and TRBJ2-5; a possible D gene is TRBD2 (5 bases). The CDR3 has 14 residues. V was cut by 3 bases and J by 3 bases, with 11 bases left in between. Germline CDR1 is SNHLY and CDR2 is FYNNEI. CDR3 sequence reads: CASSEKTGKETQYF. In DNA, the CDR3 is TGTGCCAGCAGTGAGAAGACGGGGAAAGAGACCCAGTACTTC.

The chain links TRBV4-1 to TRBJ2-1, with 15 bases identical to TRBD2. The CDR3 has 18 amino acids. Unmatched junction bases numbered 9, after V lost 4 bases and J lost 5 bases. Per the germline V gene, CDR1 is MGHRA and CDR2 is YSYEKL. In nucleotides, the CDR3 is TGCGCCAGCAGCCCAGGGACTAGCGGGGGGCCCCTGGACAATGAGCAGTTCTTC. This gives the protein CASSPGTSGGPLDNEQFF.

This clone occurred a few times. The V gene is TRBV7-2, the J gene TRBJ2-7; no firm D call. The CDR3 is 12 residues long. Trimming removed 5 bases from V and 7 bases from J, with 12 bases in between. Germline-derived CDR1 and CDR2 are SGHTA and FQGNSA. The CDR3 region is CASSLIRREQYF. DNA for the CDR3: TGTGCCAGCAGCCTGATAAGAAGAGAGCAGTACTTC.

The CDR3 DNA is TGCGCCAGCAGCACAACAGGGGCCGCCCCGTATGGCTACACCTTC. It yields the protein CASSTTGAAPYGYTF. This chain connects TRBV5-1 to TRBJ1-2; 7 bases align to TRBD1. The V and J ends lost 4 bases and 5 bases, in that order; junction bases with no gene match: 11. The CDR3 loop spans 15 amino acids. The germline V gene has CDR1 SGHRS and CDR2 YFSETQ.

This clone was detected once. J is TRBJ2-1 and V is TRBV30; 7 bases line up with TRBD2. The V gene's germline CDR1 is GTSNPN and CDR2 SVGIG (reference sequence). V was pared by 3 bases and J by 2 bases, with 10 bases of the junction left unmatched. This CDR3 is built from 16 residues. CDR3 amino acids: CAWRALLASAYNEQFF. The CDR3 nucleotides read TGTGCCTGGAGGGCACTACTAGCGTCGGCCTACAATGAGCAGTTCTTC.

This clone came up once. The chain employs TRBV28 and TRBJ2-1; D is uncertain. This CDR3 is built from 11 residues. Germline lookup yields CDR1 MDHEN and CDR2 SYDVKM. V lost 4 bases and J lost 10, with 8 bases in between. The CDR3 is CASSSPREQFF. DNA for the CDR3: TGTGCCAGCAGTTCCCCGAGGGAGCAGTTCTTC.

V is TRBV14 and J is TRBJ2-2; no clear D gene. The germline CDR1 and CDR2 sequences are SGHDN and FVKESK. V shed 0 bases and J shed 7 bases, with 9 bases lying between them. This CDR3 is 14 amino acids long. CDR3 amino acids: CASSQETFGGELFF. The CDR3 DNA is TGTGCCAGCAGCCAAGAGACCTTCGGCGGGGAGCTGTTTTTT. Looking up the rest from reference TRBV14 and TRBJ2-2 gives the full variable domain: EAGVTQFPSHSVIEKGQTVTLRCDPISGHDNLYWYRRVMGKEIKFLLHFVKESKQDESGMPNNRFLAERTGGTYSTLKVQPAELEDSGVYFCASSQETFGGELFFGEGSRLTVL.

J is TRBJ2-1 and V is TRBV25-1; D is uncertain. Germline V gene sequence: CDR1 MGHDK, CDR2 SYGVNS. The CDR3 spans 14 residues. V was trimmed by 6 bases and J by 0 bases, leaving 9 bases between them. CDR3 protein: CASRRAGSYNEQFF. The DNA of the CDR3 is TGTGCCAGCAGAAGGGCCGGCTCCTACAATGAGCAGTTCTTC.

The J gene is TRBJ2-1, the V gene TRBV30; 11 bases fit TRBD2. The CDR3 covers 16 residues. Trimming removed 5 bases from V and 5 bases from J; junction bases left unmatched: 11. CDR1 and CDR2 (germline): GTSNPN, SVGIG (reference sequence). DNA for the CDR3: TGTGCCTGGCCTATAGCGGGAGGGCAAACTGACAATGAGCAGTTCTTC. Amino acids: CAWPIAGGQTDNEQFF.

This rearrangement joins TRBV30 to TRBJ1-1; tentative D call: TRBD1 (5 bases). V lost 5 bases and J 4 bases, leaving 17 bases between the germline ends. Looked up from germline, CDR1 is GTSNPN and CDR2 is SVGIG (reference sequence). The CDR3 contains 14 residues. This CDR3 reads CAWFSRRAGTEAFF. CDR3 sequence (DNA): TGTGCCTGGTTTTCCCGCAGGGCTGGCACTGAAGCTTTCTTT. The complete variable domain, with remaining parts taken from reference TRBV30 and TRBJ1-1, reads SQTIHQWPATLVQPVGSPLSLECTVEGTSNPNLYWYRQAAGRGLQLLFYSVGIGQISSEVPQNLSASRPQDRQFILSSKKLLLSDSGFYLCAWFSRRAGTEAFFGQGTRLTVV.

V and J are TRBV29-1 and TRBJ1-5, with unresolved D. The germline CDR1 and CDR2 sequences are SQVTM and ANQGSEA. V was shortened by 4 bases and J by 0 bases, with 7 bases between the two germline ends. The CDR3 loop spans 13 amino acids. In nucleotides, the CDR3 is TGCAGCGTTGCTAGTAATAGCAATCAGCCCCAGCATTTT. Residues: CSVASNSNQPQHF.

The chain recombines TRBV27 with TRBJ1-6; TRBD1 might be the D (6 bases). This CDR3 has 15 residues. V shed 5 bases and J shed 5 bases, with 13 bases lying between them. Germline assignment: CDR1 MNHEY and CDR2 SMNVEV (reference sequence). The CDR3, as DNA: TGTGCCAGCAGTCCGCCGTACAGGGATAATTCACCCCTCCACTTT. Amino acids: CASSPPYRDNSPLHF.

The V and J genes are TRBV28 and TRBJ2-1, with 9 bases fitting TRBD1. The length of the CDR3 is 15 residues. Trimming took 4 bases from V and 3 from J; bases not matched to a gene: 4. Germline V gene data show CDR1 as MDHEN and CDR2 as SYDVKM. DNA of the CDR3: TGTGCCAGCAGTTCTCCGGGACAGGGCTACAATGAGCAGTTCTTC. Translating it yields CASSSPGQGYNEQFF.

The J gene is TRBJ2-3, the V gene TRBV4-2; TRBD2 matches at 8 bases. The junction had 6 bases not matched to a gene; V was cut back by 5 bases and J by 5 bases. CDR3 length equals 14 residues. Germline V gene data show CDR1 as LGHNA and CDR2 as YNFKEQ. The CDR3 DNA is TGTGCCAGCAGCGCGGGGGGAGACGGAGATACGCAGTATTTT. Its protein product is CASSAGGDGDTQYF.

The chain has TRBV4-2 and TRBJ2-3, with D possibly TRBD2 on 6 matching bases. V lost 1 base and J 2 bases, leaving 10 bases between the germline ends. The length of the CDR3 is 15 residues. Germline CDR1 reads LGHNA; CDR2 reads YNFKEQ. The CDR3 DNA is TGTGCCAGCAGCCAAGTTAGCGGTGACACAGATACGCAGTATTTT. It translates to CASSQVSGDTDTQYF.

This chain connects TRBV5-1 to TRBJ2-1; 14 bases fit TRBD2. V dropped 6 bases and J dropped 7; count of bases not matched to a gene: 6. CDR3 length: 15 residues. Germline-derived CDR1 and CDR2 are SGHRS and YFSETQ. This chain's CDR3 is CASTLGLAGGNEQFF. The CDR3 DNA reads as TGCGCCAGCACCCTCGGACTAGCGGGGGGTAATGAGCAGTTCTTC.

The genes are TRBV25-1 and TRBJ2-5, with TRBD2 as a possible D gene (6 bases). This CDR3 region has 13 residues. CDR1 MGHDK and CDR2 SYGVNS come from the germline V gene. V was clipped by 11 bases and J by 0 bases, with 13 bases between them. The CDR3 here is CAAAGRDQETQYF. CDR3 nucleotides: TGTGCCGCGGCGGGGCGGGACCAAGAGACCCAGTACTTC.

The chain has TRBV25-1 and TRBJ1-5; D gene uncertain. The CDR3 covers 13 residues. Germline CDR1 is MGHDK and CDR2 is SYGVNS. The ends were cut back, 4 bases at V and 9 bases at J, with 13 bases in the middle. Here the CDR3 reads CASSGRWSGPQHF. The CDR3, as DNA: TGTGCCAGCAGTGGACGATGGAGTGGGCCCCAGCATTTT.

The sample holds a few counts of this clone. The CDR3 protein is CASRGTAVGIQYF. As DNA, the CDR3 is TGTGCCAGCAGAGGGACAGCGGTGGGCATTCAGTACTTC. V is TRBV2 and J is TRBJ2-4; 7 positions match TRBD1. V lost 6 bases, J lost 9 bases, and 8 bases stayed unmatched. In germline, CDR1 is SNHLY, CDR2 FYNNEI. The CDR3 spans 13 residues.

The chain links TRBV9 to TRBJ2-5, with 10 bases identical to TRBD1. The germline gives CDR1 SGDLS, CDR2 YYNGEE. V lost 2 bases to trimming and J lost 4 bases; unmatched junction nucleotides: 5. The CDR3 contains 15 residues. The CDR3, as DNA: TGTGCCAGCAGCGTCGGGACAGGGGTATCAGAGACCCAGTACTTC. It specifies CASSVGTGVSETQYF.